Listed below are T cell receptor beta chains from one sample, sequenced in a study of T cell responses to AZD1222 COVID-19 vaccine. The assay was immunoSEQ multiplex PCR, and TCRdb's table has in-frame clones only and misses some. The table shows around 96,000 clones, with 80% to 95% occurring only once. The material sequenced was peripheral blood, taken 28 days after the second AZD1222 dose. Source of these receptors: an adult who received the AZD1222 COVID-19 vaccine. CDR3s include the opening cysteine and the closing phenylalanine or tryptophan.

V gene: TRBV5-1
CDR3 protein: CASSPGIAGALEQFF

V gene: TRBV6-2/TRBV6-3
CDR3 protein: CASSLMAGGWNEQFF

V gene: TRBV9
CDR3 protein: CASSETGTGGNTIYF

V gene: TRBV28
CDR3 protein: CASSTLKVPRSPLHF

V gene: TRBV30
CDR3 protein: CAWAGQGNSPLHF

V gene: TRBV28
CDR3 protein: CASSLLGQGNQETQYF

V gene: TRBV27
CDR3 protein: CASRSPLGGLAAEQYF

V gene: TRBV3-1/TRBV3-2
CDR3 protein: CASSQGGNQPQHF

V gene: TRBV28
CDR3 protein: CASSPGGTAYQPQHF

V gene: TRBV2
CDR3 protein: CASSGLAGGRGETQYF

V gene: TRBV19
CDR3 protein: CASSIARGQPQHF

V gene: TRBV19
CDR3 protein: CATTYNSYNEQFF

V gene: TRBV27
CDR3 protein: CASSSLSYEQYF

V gene: TRBV5-1
CDR3 protein: CASSMRPRTGDNSPLHF

V gene: TRBV6-4
CDR3 protein: CASQGAHNSPLHF

V gene: TRBV28
CDR3 protein: CASSPGEVGYEQYF

V gene: TRBV2
CDR3 protein: CASSLHLLAKNIQYF

V gene: TRBV2
CDR3 protein: CASSDSGRGTEAFF

V gene: TRBV5-5
CDR3 protein: CASSLVFTGELFF

V gene: TRBV28
CDR3 protein: CASTSNTDTQYF

V gene: TRBV7-3
CDR3 protein: CASSPQGQYNEQFF

V gene: TRBV5-1
CDR3 protein: CASRQGVGNQPQHF

V gene: TRBV4-1
CDR3 protein: CASSRKGLADTDTQYF

V gene: TRBV5-8
CDR3 protein: CASSWTGLNSPLHF

V gene: TRBV6-2/TRBV6-3
CDR3 protein: CASSYDSGRAGNEQFF

V gene: TRBV9
CDR3 protein: CASSPSGQPYNSPLHF

V gene: TRBV30
CDR3 protein: CAWNRAAGNTIYF

V gene: TRBV5-4
CDR3 protein: CASSRTGGSGANVLTF

V gene: TRBV6-5
CDR3 protein: CASSPPGGRYTEAFF

V gene: TRBV27
CDR3 protein: CASSLTRLGPGYTF

V gene: TRBV5-1
CDR3 protein: CASSRTTTNTEAFF

V gene: TRBV16
CDR3 protein: CASSQSGLYEKLFF

V gene: TRBV14
CDR3 protein: CASDSGEDTQYF

V gene: TRBV19
CDR3 protein: CASSTPRQGVAKNIQYF

V gene: TRBV3-1/TRBV3-2
CDR3 protein: CASSQDGAYNQPQHF

V gene: TRBV19
CDR3 protein: CASQDRPNTGELFF

V gene: TRBV28
CDR3 protein: CASSSHQGLVEQYF

V gene: TRBV30
CDR3 protein: CAWKVWGNEQFF

V gene: TRBV7-9
CDR3 protein: CASSSRQMNTEAFF

V gene: TRBV18
CDR3 protein: CASSPGTAGQPQHF

V gene: TRBV27
CDR3 protein: CASSSSGAAYNEQFF

V gene: TRBV5-1
CDR3 protein: CASSLDRDTGELFF